The next 8 T cell receptor beta chains were all read from a single sample in a study of T cell changes during pregnancy in multiple sclerosis. The method was immunoSEQ multiplex PCR; TCRdb's version includes in-frame clones alone and lacks a portion of them. The table includes 80,000 to 95,000 clones, roughly 96% detected once. This material consisted of peripheral blood, taken in the second trimester of pregnancy. These receptors all come from a female donor with multiple sclerosis, enrolled in a pregnancy study.

The chain links TRBV4-2 to TRBJ2-7; 10 bases are shared with TRBD1. The germline gives CDR1 LGHNA, CDR2 YNFKEQ. J was trimmed by 7 bases and V by 4 bases; bases with no gene match: 13. The CDR3 consists of 16 residues. CDR3 sequence: CASSRRGDRGHWEQYF. The CDR3 region has the DNA TGTGCCAGCAGCCGGCGGGGGGACAGGGGACATTGGGAGCAGTACTTC.

The rearrangement joins TRBV6-1 to TRBJ2-7; tentatively, D is TRBD2 (6 bases). The CDR3 has 13 residues. Germline assignment: CDR1 MNHNS and CDR2 SASEGT. Trimming cost V 7 bases and J 4 bases, with 14 bases left between them. CDR3 region: CASIATGLYEQYF. In DNA, the CDR3 is TGTGCCAGCATTGCAACAGGACTATACGAGCAGTACTTC.

The J gene is TRBJ2-1, the V gene TRBV30; TRBD2 matches 7 bases. The CDR3 is 14 residues long. The germline V gene has CDR1 GTSNPN and CDR2 SVGIG (reference sequence). With 4 bases clipped from V and 7 bases from J, the junction kept 10 bases outside the gene matches. CDR3 region: CAWNMGGSINEQFF. In DNA, the CDR3 is TGTGCCTGGAATATGGGCGGGAGCATAAATGAGCAGTTCTTC.

CDR3 bases: TGTGCCAGCAGCCAAAGGTCCCCTAGCGGGCTTTACAATGAGCAGTTCTTC. As protein: CASSQRSPSGLYNEQFF. The chain couples TRBV7-3 to TRBJ2-1; 8 bases map to TRBD2. After removal of 5 bases from V and 4 bases from J, the junction contained 13 bases not matched to a gene. The CDR3 is 17 amino acids. The germline V gene encodes CDR1 SGHTA and CDR2 FQGTGA.

The chain combines TRBV28 with TRBJ2-7; 9 nucleotides line up with TRBD2. Germline V CDR1 and CDR2: MDHEN, SYDVKM. The junction had 13 bases not matched to a gene; V was cut back by 9 bases and J by 7 bases. The CDR3 extends over 14 amino acids. In nucleotides, the CDR3 is TGTGCCAGAGATAGCGGGAGAAACCATATTGAGCAGTACTTC. It yields the protein CARDSGRNHIEQYF.

Remarks on this clone: Other nucleotide sequences from this sample produce the same CDR3. The chain employs TRBV5-6 and TRBJ1-3; D is possibly TRBD1 (6 bases). The germline V gene has CDR1 SGHDT and CDR2 YYEEEE. V lost 0 bases, J lost 7 bases, and 11 bases lay in between. This CDR3 comprises 14 residues. The CDR3 reads CASSLDRVGNTIYF. Written as DNA, the CDR3 is TGTGCCAGCAGCTTGGACAGGGTTGGTAACACCATATATTTT.

The V and J genes are TRBV20-1 and TRBJ2-1; no reliable D call. V dropped 5 bases and J dropped 7 bases, with 9 bases sitting between them. CDR3 length equals 11 residues. Per the germline V gene, CDR1 is DFQATT and CDR2 is SNEGSKA (reference sequence). The CDR3 protein is CSAPRVNEQFF. The CDR3 region has the DNA TGCAGTGCTCCCCGGGTAAATGAGCAGTTCTTC.

The chain carries TRBV5-8 and TRBJ1-1, with D tentatively TRBD1 (5 bases). From germline, CDR1 is SGHTS and CDR2 YDEGEE. V was trimmed by 0 bases and J by 0 bases, leaving 9 bases between them. This CDR3 comprises 15 residues. This chain's CDR3 is CASSLAGGMNTEAFF. The CDR3 bases are TGTGCCAGCAGCTTGGCCGGGGGGATGAACACTGAAGCTTTCTTT.